This T cell receptor beta chain appears in the sequencing data of a study of a mutant IDH1 vaccine in newly diagnosed glioma. Study-level information: Eight vaccinations went to patients in weeks 1, 3, 5, 7, 11, 15, 19, 23. Vaccination started 4-6 weeks after radiotherapy alone, or with temozolomide cycles.

Concerning this clone itself: The antigen is undetermined.

Measured with immunoSEQ multiplex PCR; TCRdb has only the in-frame clones, and not every one. The sample contains 25,000 to 35,000 clones, roughly nine tenths of which appear only once. There are 14 residues in the CDR3. The V end was cut by 0 bases, the J end by 6 bases, with 8 bases between. Germline assignment: CDR1 WNHNN and CDR2 SYGVQD (reference sequence). This sample's time point: week 5, during vaccination. One vaccine dose held 300 ug of mutant IDH1 20-mer peptide and came with topical imiquimod. Tumors from donors were new WHO grade 3 or 4 IDH1-mutant astrocytomas with ATRX loss. The chain links TRBV10-1 to TRBJ2-2; tentative D call: TRBD2 (6 bases). This receptor was obtained from a man aged 18 to 29 with glioma. Material: PBMCs, obtained from a glioma patient whose treatment included an IDH1 peptide vaccine. The CDR3 region is CASSESSGAGELFF. The DNA for the CDR3 is TGCGCCAGCAGTGAGTCTTCGGGGGCCGGGGAGCTGTTTTTT.